Sequencing of this TCR beta chain was carried out in a study of OX40 agonist ivuxolimab in advanced cancers. Study overall: Cancers in dose escalation were hepatocellular, melanoma, renal cell and head and neck.

The CDR3 runs to 16 residues. Germline-derived CDR1 and CDR2 are SGHRS and YFSETQ. Trimming left V 0 bases short and J 0 bases short, with 11 bases between. Profiled with immunoSEQ multiplex PCR; TCRdb holds only in-frame clones, not every one. The sample has tens of thousands of clones, about 81% seen once. The sequence was obtained from an adult with an advanced solid tumor such as melanoma, head and neck, liver or kidney cancer. This material consisted of CD4+ or CD8+ T cells sorted from blood, taken in a trial of the OX40 agonist ivuxolimab. The chain carries TRBV5-1 and TRBJ2-3; no clear D. The CDR3 loop reads CASSLAGTTSTDTQYF. The CDR3 bases are TGCGCCAGCAGCTTGGCTGGAACAACTAGCACAGATACGCAGTATTTT.